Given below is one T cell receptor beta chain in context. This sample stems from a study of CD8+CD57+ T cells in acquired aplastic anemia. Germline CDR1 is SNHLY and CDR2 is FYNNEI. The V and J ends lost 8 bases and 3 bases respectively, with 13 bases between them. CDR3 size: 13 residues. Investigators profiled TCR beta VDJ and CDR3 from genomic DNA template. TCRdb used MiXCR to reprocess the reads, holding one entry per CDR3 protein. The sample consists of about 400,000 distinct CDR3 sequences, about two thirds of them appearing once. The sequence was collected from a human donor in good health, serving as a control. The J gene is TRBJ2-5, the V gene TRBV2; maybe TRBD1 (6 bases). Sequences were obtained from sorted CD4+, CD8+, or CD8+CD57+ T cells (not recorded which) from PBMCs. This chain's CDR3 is CASEDGTKETQYF. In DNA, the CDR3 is TGTGCCAGCGAGGACGGGACAAAAGAGACCCAGTACTTC.